Listed below are T cell receptor beta chains from one sample, sequenced in a study of vaccination and CD4 T cells after COVID-19. These receptors have no identified antigens. TCRdb recomputed calls from the PCR reads with MiXCR, one row per CDR3 protein. The sample records about 5,400 distinct CDR3 sequences, about 50% being singletons. The sequenced material came from CD4+ T cells from blood, cultured in vitro. Source of these receptors: a human donor who had recovered from COVID-19. Each CDR3 is given with its conserved first and last residue. D genes are given only for firm matches. Some rows mark clone size as missing; the rest say once, few, many or name a class of expanded clone.

V	size	D	J	DNA	CDR3
TRBV2	-	-	TRBJ1-1	TGTGCCAGCAACAATGGACAGTACACTGAAGCTTTCTTT	CASNNGQYTEAFF
TRBV21-1	few	-	TRBJ2-7	TGTGCCAGCAGCAAAACAGAAAGACTTTGCTCCTACGAGCAGTACTTC	CASSKTERLCSYEQYF
TRBV2	-	TRBD1	TRBJ1-6	TGTGCCAGTTGCGGGACAGTGCTCGATTCACCCCTCCACTTT	CASCGTVLDSPLHF
TRBV2	large	TRBD1	TRBJ1-6	TGTGCCAGCAGGACAGGGGGCTACGGTTCACCCCTCCACTTT	CASRTGGYGSPLHF
TRBV7-2	-	-	TRBJ1-2	TGTGCCAGCAGCCCGGGACTGCTTAACTATGGCTACACCTTC	CASSPGLLNYGYTF
TRBV7-2	few	-	TRBJ1-1	TGTGCCAGCAGCTTAGCGTATCGGGGGACTGAAGCTTTCTTT	CASSLAYRGTEAFF
TRBV12-3/TRBV12-4	few	-	TRBJ2-2	TGTGCCAGCAGGCCAGGGGGGGCCCTGGCCGGGGAGCTGTTTTTT	CASRPGGALAGELFF
TRBV12-3/TRBV12-4	-	TRBD1	TRBJ1-1	TGTGCCAGCAGTTCGGACAGGCAGAACACTGAAGCTTTCTTT	CASSSDRQNTEAFF
TRBV20-1	once	-	TRBJ1-2	TGCAGTGCTAGAGACCAGACTAACTATGGCTACACCTTC	CSARDQTNYGYTF
TRBV4-3	-	TRBD1	TRBJ1-3	TGCGCCAGCAGCCAAGGTCTAGGGGGCTACTCTGGAAACACCATATATTTT	CASSQGLGGYSGNTIYF
TRBV7-2	few	TRBD2	TRBJ2-3	TGTGCCAGCAGCTTAGGGCTACTAGCGGGGGGGTCAGATACGCAGTATTTT	CASSLGLLAGGSDTQYF
TRBV27	few	-	TRBJ2-5	TGTGCCAGCAGATGGAGGGGTGAAGAGACCCAGTACTTC	CASRWRGEETQYF
TRBV7-2	-	TRBD2	TRBJ2-7	TGTGCCAGCAGCACCCGACTAGCGGTATCCCTTTACGAGCAGTACTTC	CASSTRLAVSLYEQYF
TRBV20-1	-	-	TRBJ1-2	TGCAGTGCACAGGAGGAAAGGGGATATGGCTACACCTTC	CSAQEERGYGYTF
TRBV7-9	-	TRBD1	TRBJ1-2	TGTGCCAGCAGCCACCGGGACAGCGACGCTAAGGGCTACACCTTC	CASSHRDSDAKGYTF
TRBV28	-	-	TRBJ1-6	TGTGCCAGCAGTACCACAGGCACCCTTAACCTTGGCGATAATAAACCCCTCCACTTT	CASSTTGTLNLGDNKPLHF
TRBV11-3	-	TRBD2	TRBJ2-7	TGTGCCAGCAGCCATGGGGGACTAGCGGGCTCCTACGAGCAGTACTTC	CASSHGGLAGSYEQYF
TRBV19	-	TRBD1	TRBJ2-7	TGTGCCAGTAGTGCCCGACAGGGTGTCTACGAGCAGTACTTC	CASSARQGVYEQYF
TRBV6-1	-	TRBD1	TRBJ2-7	TGTGCCACCCGGACAGGGGGCTACGAGCAGTACTTC	CATRTGGYEQYF
TRBV7-7	-	TRBD2	TRBJ2-3	TGTGCTAGCAGCCCACTCGGGGGGAGGACAGATACGCAGTATTTT	CASSPLGGRTDTQYF
TRBV2	-	-	TRBJ1-2	TGTGCCAGCAGGGCCAGGACAGATCTCTATGGCTACACCTTC	CASRARTDLYGYTF
TRBV4-2	-	-	TRBJ2-2	TGTGCCAGCAGCCAAGATGAGCGGTCTCACGCCGGGGAGCTGTTTTTT	CASSQDERSHAGELFF
TRBV30	few	-	TRBJ1-5	TGTGCCTGGAGGGGGGCTGGCAATCAGCCCCAGCATTTT	CAWRGAGNQPQHF
TRBV4-1	-	-	TRBJ1-2	TGCGCCAGCAGCCAAGACGGACACATGAACTATGGCTACACCTTC	CASSQDGHMNYGYTF
TRBV15	-	TRBD2	TRBJ2-1	TGTGCCAGCAAGACCGGGACTAGTCTTGAGCAGTTCTTC	CASKTGTSLEQFF
TRBV7-2	-	TRBD1	TRBJ2-1	TGTGCCAGCAGCCTAGGACAGGGCGCCTACAATGAGCAGTTCTTC	CASSLGQGAYNEQFF
TRBV5-1	-	TRBD1	TRBJ1-6	TGCGCCAGCAGCTTAGATACAGGGGACAATTCACCCCTCCACTTT	CASSLDTGDNSPLHF
TRBV2	-	-	TRBJ1-6	TGTGCCAGCAGGGTCAGTAATTCACCCCTCCACTTT	CASRVSNSPLHF
TRBV5-1	-	-	TRBJ1-2	TGCGCCAGCAGCTTGGAAGCGTCAGGGCTTTATGGCTACACCTTC	CASSLEASGLYGYTF
TRBV7-9	few	-	TRBJ1-1	TGTGCCAGCAGCTTAGTGGGGGACACTGAAGCTTTCTTT	CASSLVGDTEAFF
TRBV20-1	few	-	TRBJ1-4	TGCAGTGCACAACAGGGAGCAGGGGTTGAAAAACTGTTTTTT	CSAQQGAGVEKLFF
TRBV27	-	TRBD1	TRBJ2-2	TGTGCCAGCAGTTTAAGGGACAGGGGGCGCCCCGGGGAGCTGTTTTTT	CASSLRDRGRPGELFF
TRBV9	-	-	TRBJ1-2	TGTGCCAGCAGCCCCGAGGGACTTTGGTCTGGCTACACCTTC	CASSPEGLWSGYTF
TRBV6-1	few	TRBD1	TRBJ2-7	TGTGCCAGCAGCACCGGGACAGGAGTGTACGAGCAGTACTTC	CASSTGTGVYEQYF
TRBV6-1	few	-	TRBJ1-5	TGTGCCAGCAGTGAACAGGGCGGGATTGTTCAGCCCCAGCATTTT	CASSEQGGIVQPQHF
TRBV10-3	-	TRBD1	TRBJ1-2	TGTGCCATCAGTGAAGGGACAGGGGGCTCAAACTATGGCTACACCTTC	CAISEGTGGSNYGYTF
TRBV7-3	-	TRBD2	TRBJ2-1	TGTGCCAGCAGCTCTGGGACTAGCGGGATGGACTACAATGAGCAGTTCTTC	CASSSGTSGMDYNEQFF
TRBV12-3/TRBV12-4	-	-	TRBJ1-1	TGTGCCAGCAGTCCAATCTACACTGAAGCTTTCTTT	CASSPIYTEAFF
TRBV6-1	once	-	TRBJ2-3	TGTGCCAGCAGTCCAGGGGATGCCGGTGTAGATACGCAGTATTTT	CASSPGDAGVDTQYF
TRBV7-2	-	-	TRBJ2-7	TGTGCCAGCAGCTCTTACTACGAGCAGTACTTC	CASSSYYEQYF
TRBV21-1	few	-	TRBJ2-3	TGTGCCAGCAGATTTTGGGAGGACAGGGAAAAGCGGGATACGCAGTATTTT	CASRFWEDREKRDTQYF
TRBV6-1	few	-	TRBJ2-2	TGTGCCAGCAGTGAAGCCGGGCCCTACACCGGGGAGCTGTTTTTT	CASSEAGPYTGELFF
TRBV7-2	-	TRBD1	TRBJ2-7	TGTGCCAGCAGCGCCACAGGGGCCGCGTACGAGCAGTACTTC	CASSATGAAYEQYF
TRBV2	-	TRBD1	TRBJ2-7	TGTGCCAGCAGTGGCCTAATGTTGGGGGACAGGGTTTACGAGCAGTACTTC	CASSGLMLGDRVYEQYF
TRBV6-1	few	-	TRBJ2-5	TGTGCCAGCGCCCCCCATGTAACCAACCCTCAAGAGACCCAGTACTTC	CASAPHVTNPQETQYF
TRBV11-3	-	TRBD1	TRBJ1-6	TGTGCCAGCAGCTTACGGCCCGACAGGGCTGGTTCGCCCCTCCACTTT	CASSLRPDRAGSPLHF
TRBV6-1	-	-	TRBJ1-1	TGTGCCAGCAGTCACCTCCCTGGGCAAACTGAAGCTTTCTTT	CASSHLPGQTEAFF
TRBV2	-	TRBD1	TRBJ2-1	TGTGCCAGCAGGGCAGGGGGCTCACTGTGGAATAAGCAGTTCTTC	CASRAGGSLWNKQFF
TRBV6-1	-	-	TRBJ2-2	TGTGCCAGTGCACAGGGTCCCGGGGAGCTGTTTTTT	CASAQGPGELFF
TRBV18	-	TRBD1	TRBJ2-5	TGTGCCAGCTCACGACAGACAGGGAACCAAGAGACCCAGTACTTC	CASSRQTGNQETQYF
TRBV24-1	-	-	TRBJ1-1	TGTGCCACCAGTGACGCAGTCTCCGAAGCTTTCTTT	CATSDAVSEAFF
TRBV11-1	-	-	TRBJ2-7	TGTGCCAGCAGCTTACCGGGACACCCGTACGAGCAGTACTTC	CASSLPGHPYEQYF
TRBV6-5	-	-	TRBJ1-2	TGTGCCAGCAGTTACGCAGATGATGGCTATGGCTACACCTTC	CASSYADDGYGYTF
TRBV24-1	few	TRBD2	TRBJ2-5	TGTGCCACCAGTGATTTGGCGGGAGGTATCCAAGAGACCCAGTACTTC	CATSDLAGGIQETQYF